These T cell receptor beta chains were read from a single sample in a study of PD-1 blockade in classical Hodgkin lymphoma. Profiled with immunoSEQ multiplex PCR; TCRdb holds only in-frame clones, not every one. This sample has about 24,000 clones, with about 89% found just once. Input material: CD4+ T cells from blood. These receptors were taken from a human donor with classical Hodgkin lymphoma. The CDR3 runs from the conserved cysteine through the conserved F or W. D genes are given only for firm matches. Clone size, where shown, is once, few, many, or a class for clones that have expanded.

V gene,clone size,D gene,J gene,CDR3 protein,CDR3 DNA
TRBV28,once,NA,TRBJ2-7,CASSLIDRTGEQYF,TGTGCCAGCAGTTTGATCGACAGGACGGGTGAGCAGTACTTC
TRBV5-4,NA,TRBD1,TRBJ1-2,CASSRTGGSGYTF,TGTGCCAGCAGCCGGACAGGGGGCAGTGGCTACACCTTC
TRBV5-1,NA,NA,TRBJ2-5,CASSVLAGPQETQYF,TGCGCCAGCAGCGTACTGGCCGGCCCACAAGAGACCCAGTACTTC
TRBV5-1,NA,NA,TRBJ2-3,CASSLSGRVPTDTQYF,TGCGCCAGCAGCTTGTCGGGACGAGTCCCCACAGATACGCAGTATTTT
TRBV5-8,NA,TRBD1,TRBJ2-5,CASSLVRGQETQYF,TGTGCCAGCAGCTTAGTCAGGGGGCAAGAGACCCAGTACTTC
TRBV28,NA,NA,TRBJ1-2,CASSLFSNRENYGYTF,TGTGCCAGCAGTTTATTCTCGAACAGGGAGAACTATGGCTACACCTTC
TRBV6-5,NA,TRBD1,TRBJ2-2,CASSRDRSGAGELFF,TGTGCCAGCAGTCGGGACAGATCTGGGGCCGGGGAGCTGTTTTTT
TRBV7-2,NA,NA,TRBJ2-2,CASSLVVVGAGTGELFF,TGTGCCAGCAGCTTAGTTGTCGTGGGGGCGGGAACCGGGGAGCTGTTTTTT
TRBV7-6,NA,NA,TRBJ1-2,CASSDGQTYGYTF,TGTGCCAGCAGCGACGGACAGACCTATGGCTACACCTTC
TRBV15,NA,TRBD1,TRBJ1-6,CATSRASGTGKGSYNSPLHF,TGTGCCACCAGCAGAGCTTCCGGGACAGGGAAGGGGTCCTATAATTCACCCCTCCACTTT
TRBV7-9,NA,NA,TRBJ1-1,CASSLGARGTEAFF,TGTGCCAGCAGCCTGGGAGCCAGGGGAACTGAAGCTTTCTTT